Presented here are 5 T cell receptor beta chains from one specimen sequenced in a study of shared T cell receptors in the human thymus. Assay used: immunoSEQ multiplex PCR; TCRdb lists only in-frame clones, some missing. The data show hundreds of thousands of clones, 80% to 90% seen once. The same sample was also used in a study of human thymus T cells.

Specimen: thymocytes. All receptors derive from a girl under three years old with a congenital heart defect.

This clone was seen only a few times. The genes are TRBV13 and TRBJ1-1; a weak D match, TRBD1 (6 bases). The CDR3 has 14 residues. Germline V gene sequence: CDR1 PRHDT, CDR2 FYEKMQ (reference sequence). Trimming took 5 bases from V and 4 from J, leaving 14 bases between them. In nucleotides, the CDR3 is TGTGCCAGCAGCCGCGGGGGGCGGGTCACTGAAGCTTTCTTT. Its translation is CASSRGGRVTEAFF.

This chain joins TRBV9 and TRBJ1-6; D gene unclear. The length of the CDR3 is 16 residues. Trimming shortened V by 3 bases and J by 5 bases, and 15 bases separated the two germline ends. The V gene's germline CDR1 is SGDLS and CDR2 YYNGEE. In DNA, the CDR3 is TGTGCCAGCAGCGCATTTTACGGGAATCATAATTCACCCCTCCACTTT. This sequence encodes CASSAFYGNHNSPLHF. Filled out from reference TRBV9 and TRBJ1-6, the complete variable domain reads DSGVTQTPKHLITATGQRVTLRCSPRSGDLSVYWYQQSLDQGLQFLIQYYNGEERAKGNILERFSAQQFPDLHSELNLSSLELGDSALYFCASSAFYGNHNSPLHFGNGTRLTVT.

J is TRBJ2-1 and V is TRBV25-1; 13 positions agree with TRBD2. The CDR3 has 16 amino acids. Germline V gene sequence: CDR1 MGHDK, CDR2 SYGVNS. The ends lost 8 bases at V and 4 bases at J; junction bases unmatched: 8. Here the CDR3 reads CASSKTSGGLYNEQFF. DNA of the CDR3: TGTGCCAGCTCTAAGACTAGCGGGGGGCTATACAATGAGCAGTTCTTC.

The chain combines TRBV5-6 with TRBJ2-5; D is possibly TRBD1 (5 bases). From germline, CDR1 is SGHDT and CDR2 YYEEEE. This CDR3 region has 14 residues. Trimming shortened V by 4 bases and J by 4 bases, and 14 bases separated the two germline ends. The CDR3 here is CASSQIREGETQYF. CDR3 DNA sequence: TGTGCCAGCAGCCAAATCAGGGAAGGAGAGACCCAGTACTTC.

The J gene is TRBJ1-1, the V gene TRBV30, with 7 bases aligning to TRBD1. V trimming: 3 bases; J trimming: 6 bases; junction bases outside the gene matches: 13. This CDR3 is 15 amino acids long. Germline assignment: CDR1 GTSNPN and CDR2 SVGIG (reference sequence). CDR3 amino acids: CAWRPSDRAGSEAFF. For the CDR3, the DNA is TGTGCCTGGAGGCCCTCCGACAGGGCGGGGTCTGAAGCTTTCTTT.